Listed below are T cell receptor beta chains from one sample, sequenced in a study of T cells in localized non-small cell lung cancer. The method was immunoSEQ multiplex PCR; TCRdb's version includes in-frame clones alone and lacks a portion of them. This sample has some 22,000 clones; approximately 84% occur once, and the top ten carry 2% to 2.5%. The material sequenced was peripheral blood, taken before any cancer treatment. The receptor source for this set is a man between 40 and 75 years old with stage I lung adenocarcinoma. Each CDR3 is given without its conserved first and last residue.

j_call | v_call | cdr3_aa
TRBJ2-3 | TRBV6-4 | ASSDPEGPQRERDTQY
TRBJ2-5 | TRBV5-4 | ASSLSQVKETQY
TRBJ2-5 | TRBV7-9 | ASSLGSGLNQETQY
TRBJ2-5 | TRBV11-2 | ASSLEATGQETQY
TRBJ1-5 | TRBV2 | ASRDRGGVGQPQH
TRBJ2-5 | TRBV7-2 | ASSRGPAGGPRETQY
TRBJ1-1 | TRBV5-6 | ASSLGRETEAF
TRBJ2-4 | TRBV5-6 | ASSPGVIAPKNIQY
TRBJ1-4 | TRBV4-3 | ASSSRTGVDEKLF
TRBJ1-5 | TRBV19 | ATAGPKNSNQPQH
TRBJ1-4 | TRBV28 | ASSLPHLGVEKLF
TRBJ1-6 | TRBV4-3 | ASSRTGCNSPLH
TRBJ1-5 | TRBV7-9 | ASSPGTTTSQPQH
TRBJ2-5 | TRBV10-3 | AISEASGIEETQY
TRBJ2-5 | TRBV21-1 | ASSKTLAGAVETQY
TRBJ2-1 | TRBV9 | ASNEQGGGSYNEQF
TRBJ2-1 | TRBV7-2 | ASRTRTTGVNEQF
TRBJ2-2 | TRBV7-3 | ASSFLNPASGTGELF
TRBJ2-1 | TRBV4-3 | ASSQGAGVAYNEQF
TRBJ1-5 | TRBV25-1 | ASSEWGGRQPQH
TRBJ1-1 | TRBV4-1 | ASSHSPLRSTRGAEAF
TRBJ2-5 | TRBV7-9 | ASSFIRETQY
TRBJ2-5 | TRBV5-6 | ASSLASGGWETQY
TRBJ2-3 | TRBV10-3 | AIGLAGGDTQY
TRBJ2-1 | TRBV4-3 | ASSPPGGDEQF
TRBJ1-4 | TRBV28 | ASVTQGATNEKLF
TRBJ2-3 | TRBV7-3 | ASSLPPADTQY